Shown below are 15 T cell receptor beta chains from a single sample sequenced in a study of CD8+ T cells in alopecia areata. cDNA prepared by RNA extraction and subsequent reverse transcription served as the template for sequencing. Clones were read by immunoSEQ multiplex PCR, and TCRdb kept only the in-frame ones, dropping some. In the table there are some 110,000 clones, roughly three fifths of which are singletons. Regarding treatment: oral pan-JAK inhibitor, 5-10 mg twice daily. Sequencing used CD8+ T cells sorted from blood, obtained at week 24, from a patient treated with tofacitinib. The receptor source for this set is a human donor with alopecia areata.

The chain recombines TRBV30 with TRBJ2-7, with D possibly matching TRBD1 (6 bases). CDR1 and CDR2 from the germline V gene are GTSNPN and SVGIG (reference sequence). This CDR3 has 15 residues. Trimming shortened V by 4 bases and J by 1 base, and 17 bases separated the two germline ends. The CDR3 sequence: CAWTSGTTISYEQYF. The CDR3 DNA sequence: TGTGCCTGGACATCCGGGACAACGATTTCCTACGAGCAGTACTTC.

Written as DNA, the CDR3 is TGTGCCAGCAGCTGGTCCGATCAGCCCCAGCATTTT. Its translation: CASSWSDQPQHF. The chain carries TRBV7-9 and TRBJ1-5; the D is unclear. Germline V lookup: CDR1 SEHNR, CDR2 FQNEAQ (reference sequence). Trimming cost V 4 bases and J 5 bases, with 6 bases left between them. The CDR3 sequence is 12 residues long.

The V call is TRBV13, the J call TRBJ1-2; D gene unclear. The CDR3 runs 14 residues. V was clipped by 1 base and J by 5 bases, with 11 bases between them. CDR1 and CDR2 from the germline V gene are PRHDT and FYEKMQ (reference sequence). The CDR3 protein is CASSLVGSQYGYTF. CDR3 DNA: TGTGCCAGCAGCTTAGTGGGGTCGCAATATGGCTACACCTTC.

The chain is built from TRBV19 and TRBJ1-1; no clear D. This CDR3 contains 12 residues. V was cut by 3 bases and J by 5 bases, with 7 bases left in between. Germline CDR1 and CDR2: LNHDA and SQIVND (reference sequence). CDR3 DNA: TGTGCCAGTAGTATTTGGGAGACTGAAGCTTTCTTT. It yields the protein CASSIWETEAFF.

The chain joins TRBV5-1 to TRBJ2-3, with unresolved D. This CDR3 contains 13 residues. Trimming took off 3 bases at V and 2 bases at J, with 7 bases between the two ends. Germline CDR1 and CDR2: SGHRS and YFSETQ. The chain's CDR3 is CASSSWATDTQYF. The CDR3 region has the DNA TGCGCCAGCAGCTCCTGGGCCACAGATACGCAGTATTTT.

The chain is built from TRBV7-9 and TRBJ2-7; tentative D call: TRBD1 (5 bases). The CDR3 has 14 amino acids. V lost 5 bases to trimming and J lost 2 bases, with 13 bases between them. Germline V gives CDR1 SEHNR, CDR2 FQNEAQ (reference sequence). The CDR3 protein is CASSPPQGPYEQYF. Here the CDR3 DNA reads TGTGCCAGCAGCCCCCCCCAGGGTCCCTACGAGCAGTACTTC.

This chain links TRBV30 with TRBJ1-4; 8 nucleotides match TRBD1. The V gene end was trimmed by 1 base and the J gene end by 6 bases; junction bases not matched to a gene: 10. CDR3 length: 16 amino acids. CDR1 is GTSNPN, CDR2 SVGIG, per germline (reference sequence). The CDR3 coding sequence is TGTGCCTGGAGTGCCTTCGGGACAGGCGGATATGAAAAACTGTTTTTT. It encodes CAWSAFGTGGYEKLFF. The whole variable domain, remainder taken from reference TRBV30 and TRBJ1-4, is SQTIHQWPATLVQPVGSPLSLECTVEGTSNPNLYWYRQAAGRGLQLLFYSVGIGQISSEVPQNLSASRPQDRQFILSSKKLLLSDSGFYLCAWSAFGTGGYEKLFFGSGTQLSVL.

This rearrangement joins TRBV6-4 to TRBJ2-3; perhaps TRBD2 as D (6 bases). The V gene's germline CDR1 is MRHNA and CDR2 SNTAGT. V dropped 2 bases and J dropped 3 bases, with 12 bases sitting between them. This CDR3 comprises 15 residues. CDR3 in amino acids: CASSDRASATDTQYF. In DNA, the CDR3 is TGTGCCAGCAGTGACAGGGCTAGCGCAACAGATACGCAGTATTTT.

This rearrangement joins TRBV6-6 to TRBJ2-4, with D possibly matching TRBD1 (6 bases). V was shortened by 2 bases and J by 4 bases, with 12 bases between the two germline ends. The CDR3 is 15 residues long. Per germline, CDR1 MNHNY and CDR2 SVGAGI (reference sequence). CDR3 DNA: TGTGCCAGCAGTTACGGAGAAGGACAGAAAAACATTCAGTACTTC. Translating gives CASSYGEGQKNIQYF.

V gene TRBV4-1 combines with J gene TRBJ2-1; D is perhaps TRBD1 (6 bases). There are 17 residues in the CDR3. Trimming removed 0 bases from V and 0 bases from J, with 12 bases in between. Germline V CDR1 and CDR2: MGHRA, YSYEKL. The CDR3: CASSQDTEGDSYNEQFF. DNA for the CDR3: TGCGCCAGCAGCCAAGATACTGAGGGGGACTCCTACAATGAGCAGTTCTTC.

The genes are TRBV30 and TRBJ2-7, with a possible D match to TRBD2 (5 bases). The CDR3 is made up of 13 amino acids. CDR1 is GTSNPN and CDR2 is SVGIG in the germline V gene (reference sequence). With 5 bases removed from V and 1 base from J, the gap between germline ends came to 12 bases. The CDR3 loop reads CAWGGEQSYEQYF. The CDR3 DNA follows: TGTGCCTGGGGAGGTGAACAGTCCTACGAGCAGTACTTC. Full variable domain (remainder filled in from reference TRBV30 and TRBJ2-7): SQTIHQWPATLVQPVGSPLSLECTVEGTSNPNLYWYRQAAGRGLQLLFYSVGIGQISSEVPQNLSASRPQDRQFILSSKKLLLSDSGFYLCAWGGEQSYEQYFGPGTRLTVT.

The CDR3 reads CASSPGGPRYGYTF. DNA for the CDR3: TGTGCCAGCAGCCCCGGGGGACCGCGCTATGGCTACACCTTC. The chain carries TRBV9 and TRBJ1-2, with D maybe TRBD1 (5 bases). CDR1 is SGDLS and CDR2 is YYNGEE in the germline V gene. V was shortened by 4 bases and J by 4 bases, with 14 bases between the two germline ends. The CDR3 has 14 amino acids.

The CDR3 nucleotides are TGTGCCAGCACGCCCGGGACAGGGTTAGATACGCAGTATTTT. It encodes CASTPGTGLDTQYF. The chain links TRBV6-5 to TRBJ2-3; TRBD1 agrees at 9 bases. The CDR3 covers 14 residues. The germline V gene encodes CDR1 MNHEY and CDR2 SVGAGI. Trimming at V came to 7 bases and at J to 5 bases, leaving 7 bases not matched to a gene.

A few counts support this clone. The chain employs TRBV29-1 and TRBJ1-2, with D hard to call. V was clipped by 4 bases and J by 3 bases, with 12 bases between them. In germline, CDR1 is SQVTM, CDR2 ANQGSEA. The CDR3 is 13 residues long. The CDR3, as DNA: TGCAGCGTTGTGGGAGGGCTGGACTATGGCTACACCTTC. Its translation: CSVVGGLDYGYTF.

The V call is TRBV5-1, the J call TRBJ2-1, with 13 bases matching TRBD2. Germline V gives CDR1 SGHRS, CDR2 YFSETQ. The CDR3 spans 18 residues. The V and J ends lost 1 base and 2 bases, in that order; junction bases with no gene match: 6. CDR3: CASSLRSGLAGAYNEQFF. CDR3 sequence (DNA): TGCGCCAGCAGCTTGCGCAGTGGACTAGCGGGAGCCTACAATGAGCAGTTCTTC.